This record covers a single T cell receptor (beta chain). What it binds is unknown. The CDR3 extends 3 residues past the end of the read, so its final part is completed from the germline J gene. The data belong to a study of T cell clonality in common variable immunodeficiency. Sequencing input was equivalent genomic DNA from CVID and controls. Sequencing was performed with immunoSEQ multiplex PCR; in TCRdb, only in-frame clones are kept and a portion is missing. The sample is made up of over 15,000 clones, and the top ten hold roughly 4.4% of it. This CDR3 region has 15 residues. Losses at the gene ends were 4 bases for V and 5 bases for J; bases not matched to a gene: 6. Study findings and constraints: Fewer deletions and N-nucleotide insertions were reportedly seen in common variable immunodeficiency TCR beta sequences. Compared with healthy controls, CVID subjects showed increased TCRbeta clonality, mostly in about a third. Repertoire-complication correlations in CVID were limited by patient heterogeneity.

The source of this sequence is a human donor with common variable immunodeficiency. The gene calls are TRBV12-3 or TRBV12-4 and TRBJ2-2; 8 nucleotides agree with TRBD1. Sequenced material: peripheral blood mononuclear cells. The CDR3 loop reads CASSSWDRRTGELFF. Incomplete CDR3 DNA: TGTGCCAGCAGTTCATGGGACAGGCGTACCGGGGAG.